Listed here are 27 T cell receptor beta chains from one sample, sequenced in a study of OX40 agonist ivuxolimab in advanced cancers. This table comes from immunoSEQ multiplex PCR, and its TCRdb copy is limited to in-frame clones, with some not included. Here the sample spans about 64,000 clones, less than 90% being singletons. The sequenced sample was CD4+ or CD8+ T cells sorted from blood, obtained in a trial of the OX40 agonist ivuxolimab. Receptors originate from an adult with an advanced solid tumor such as melanoma, head and neck, liver or kidney cancer.

The rearrangement links TRBV11-2 to TRBJ2-7; 7 positions match TRBD1. Trimming removed 8 bases from V and 0 bases from J; junction bases left unmatched: 4. The germline V gene encodes CDR1 SGHAT and CDR2 FQNNGV. This CDR3 is 13 amino acids long. The chain's CDR3 is CASQRQGSYEQYF. The CDR3 nucleotides are TGTGCCAGCCAGCGACAGGGCTCCTACGAGCAGTACTTC.

V is TRBV4-1 and J is TRBJ2-1; weak D call: TRBD2 (8 bases). Trimming shortened V by 0 bases and J by 1 base, and 16 bases separated the two germline ends. Germline values: CDR1 MGHRA, CDR2 YSYEKL. The CDR3 covers 18 residues. CDR3 protein: CASSQDPGGGLSYNEQFF. In DNA form, the CDR3 reads TGCGCCAGCAGCCAAGATCCGGGAGGGGGCTTATCCTACAATGAGCAGTTCTTC.

The chain has TRBV6-6 and TRBJ2-1; 13 positions agree with TRBD2. The length of the CDR3 is 15 residues. Germline V gene data show CDR1 as MNHNY and CDR2 as SVGAGI (reference sequence). Losses at the gene ends were 7 bases for V and 4 bases for J; bases not matched to a gene: 4. CDR3 residues: CASKTSGRGYNEQFF. The CDR3 nucleotides read TGTGCCAGCAAAACTAGCGGGAGGGGTTACAATGAGCAGTTCTTC.

The CDR3 region is CASSYSGLGKETQYF. In DNA, the CDR3 is TGTGCCAGCAGTTACTCGGGACTAGGGAAAGAGACCCAGTACTTC. The chain employs TRBV6-5 and TRBJ2-5, with TRBD2 identical over 8 bases. V lost 0 bases, J lost 3 bases, and 3 bases stayed unmatched. Germline V gene data show CDR1 as MNHEY and CDR2 as SVGAGI. The CDR3 is 15 residues long.

The rearrangement uses TRBV10-3 and TRBJ2-3; 8 positions match TRBD1. CDR1 ENHRY and CDR2 SYGVKD come from the germline V gene. V lost 6 bases and J lost 0; bases outside the gene matches: 5. The CDR3 loop spans 15 amino acids. The CDR3 loop is CAIRTGETSTDTQYF. The DNA for the CDR3 is TGTGCCATCAGGACAGGGGAAACTAGCACAGATACGCAGTATTTT.

This clone has a single count. The rearrangement links TRBV7-6 to TRBJ2-3; a weak D match, TRBD2 (5 bases). The CDR3 is made up of 18 amino acids. The germline V and J ends were trimmed by 1 base and 0 bases, with 17 bases remaining between them. Germline lookup yields CDR1 SGHVS and CDR2 FNYEAQ. CDR3 coding DNA: TGTGCCAGCAGCTTAGAAACTCCCACATTAGCGAGCACAGATACGCAGTATTTT. Translation gives CASSLETPTLASTDTQYF.

This chain links TRBV5-5 with TRBJ1-1; a possible D gene is TRBD1 (5 bases). The CDR3 loop spans 13 amino acids. V was shortened by 0 bases and J by 3 bases, with 6 bases between the two germline ends. Germline CDR1 is SGHKS and CDR2 is YYEKEE (reference sequence). CDR3 sequence: CASSLVGDTEAFF. CDR3 nucleotide sequence: TGTGCCAGCAGCTTGGTGGGGGACACTGAAGCTTTCTTT.

The chain employs TRBV25-1 and TRBJ1-1; possible D gene TRBD1, 6 bases. CDR3 size: 14 residues. With 1 base removed from V and 7 bases from J, the gap between germline ends came to 13 bases. Germline CDR1 and CDR2: MGHDK and SYGVNS. CDR3 nucleotide sequence: TGTGCCAGCAGTGAATTGGACAGCAGATATGAAGCTTTCTTT. As protein: CASSELDSRYEAFF.

The chain carries TRBV5-1 and TRBJ2-5; perhaps TRBD2 as D (5 bases). V shed 4 bases and J shed 0 bases, with 16 bases lying between them. This CDR3 comprises 16 residues. The germline CDR1 and CDR2 sequences are SGHRS and YFSETQ. CDR3 nucleotide sequence: TGCGCCAGCAGCCGTGTAGGAGGAGCGAACCAAGAGACCCAGTACTTC. It encodes CASSRVGGANQETQYF.

The genes are TRBV28 and TRBJ2-1; D is tentatively TRBD1 or TRBD2 (6 bases each). The CDR3 totals 17 residues. Trimming took off 6 bases at V and 2 bases at J, with 20 bases between the two ends. Germline CDR1 and CDR2: MDHEN and SYDVKM. CDR3 sequence reads: CASRQGGRRKTYNEQFF. The CDR3 DNA follows: TGTGCCAGCAGGCAAGGGGGGCGCCGAAAAACCTACAATGAGCAGTTCTTC.

The chain has TRBV6-5 and TRBJ1-4, with TRBD1 identical over 8 bases. The V segment lost 0 bases and the J segment 4 bases; nucleotides outside the gene matches: 4. There are 16 residues in the CDR3. CDR1 and CDR2 (germline): MNHEY, SVGAGI. CDR3 coding DNA: TGTGCCAGCAGTTACTCGACAGGGGTTAATAATGAAAAACTGTTTTTT. Protein: CASSYSTGVNNEKLFF.

This clone is medium-sized in the sample. The V gene is TRBV6-6, the J gene TRBJ2-7; maybe TRBD2 (6 bases). V dropped 2 bases and J dropped 4 bases, with 12 bases sitting between them. CDR1 is MNHNY and CDR2 is SVGAGI in the germline V gene (reference sequence). The CDR3 runs 14 residues. The CDR3 bases are TGTGCCAGCAGTTACGGGACTCTTTCTTACGAGCAGTACTTC. Translating it yields CASSYGTLSYEQYF.

With respect to this clone: The junction departs from germline at one end; a sequencing error may be responsible. Written as DNA, the CDR3 is TGTGCCAGCAGCTCAAGACTAGCGGGAGAGATCCTGGACTTC. This codes for CASSSRLAGEILDF. The J gene is TRBJ2-7, the V gene TRBV5-4, with 12 bases fitting TRBD2. Germline CDR1 is SGHNT and CDR2 is YYREEE (reference sequence). CDR3 length: 14 amino acids.

The chain is built from TRBV25-1 and TRBJ2-1; 8 nucleotides align to TRBD1. Germline CDR1 is MGHDK and CDR2 is SYGVNS. This CDR3 has 16 residues. V dropped 4 bases and J dropped 2; count of bases not matched to a gene: 7. This CDR3 is CASSAFLGQAYNEQFF. The CDR3 nucleotides read TGTGCCAGCAGTGCCTTTTTGGGACAGGCCTACAATGAGCAGTTCTTC. The variable domain in full, with the rest retrieved from reference TRBV25-1 and TRBJ2-1, is EADIYQTPRYLVIGTGKKITLECSQTMGHDKMYWYQQDPGMELHLIHYSYGVNSTEKGDLSSESTVSRIRTEHFPLTLESARPSHTSQYLCASSAFLGQAYNEQFFGPGTRLTVL.

This chain links TRBV4-2 with TRBJ2-3; a weak D match, TRBD2 (6 bases). The CDR3 has 16 residues. Trimming took 1 base from V and 0 from J, leaving 11 bases between them. The germline gives CDR1 LGHNA, CDR2 YNFKEQ. CDR3: CASSQVGGVSTDTQYF. CDR3 coding DNA: TGTGCCAGCAGCCAAGTTGGAGGGGTCAGCACAGATACGCAGTATTTT.

V and J are TRBV9 and TRBJ2-5; D is perhaps TRBD1 (6 bases). The germline V gene encodes CDR1 SGDLS and CDR2 YYNGEE. The V gene lost 0 bases and the J gene lost 2 bases, with 17 bases spanning the gap. CDR3 size: 17 residues. The CDR3: CASSVGTQGSRQETQYF. The CDR3 nucleotides are TGTGCCAGCAGCGTAGGAACTCAGGGGTCTCGACAAGAGACCCAGTACTTC.

This rearrangement joins TRBV14 to TRBJ2-7; a weak D match, TRBD1 (6 bases). The germline V and J ends were trimmed by 2 bases and 6 bases, with 17 bases remaining between them. Germline V gene lookup returns CDR1 SGHDN and CDR2 FVKESK. The CDR3 runs to 15 residues. CDR3 nucleotide sequence: TGTGCCAGCAGCCAAAAGGGGACACCGAACTCCGAGCAGTACTTC. This codes for CASSQKGTPNSEQYF.

J is TRBJ2-2 and V is TRBV18; D not certain. The ends were cut back, 3 bases at V and 4 bases at J, with 12 bases in the middle. The CDR3 is 15 amino acids. The germline V gene has CDR1 KGHSH and CDR2 LQKENI. The DNA of the CDR3 is TGTGCCAGCTCACCTGAGGTAGTTTTCACCGGGGAGCTGTTTTTT. Its translation: CASSPEVVFTGELFF.

The CDR3 DNA follows: TGTGCCAGCAGTCCCTGGGAAGGGGTGGGGGAGACCCAGTACTTC. Protein sequence: CASSPWEGVGETQYF. The chain joins TRBV28 to TRBJ2-5, with a tentative D call TRBD1 (5 bases). Trimming cost V 5 bases and J 5 bases, with 18 bases left between them. This CDR3 is built from 15 residues. CDR1 and CDR2 (germline): MDHEN, SYDVKM.

In its sample, this clone is medium-sized. The rearrangement links TRBV28 to TRBJ2-6; D not certain. CDR3 length equals 13 residues. The V end was cut by 7 bases, the J end by 2 bases, with 6 bases between. CDR1 and CDR2 from the germline V gene are MDHEN and SYDVKM. CDR3 residues: CASIKTGANVLTF. CDR3 sequence (DNA): TGTGCCAGCATCAAAACTGGGGCCAACGTCCTGACTTTC.

The genes are TRBV9 and TRBJ2-1; D uncertain. CDR3 size: 16 residues. Germline values: CDR1 SGDLS, CDR2 YYNGEE. With 0 bases removed from V and 4 bases from J, the gap between germline ends came to 14 bases. Written as DNA, the CDR3 is TGTGCCAGCAGCGTAGCTTCCGCTAAAGCGTACAATGAGCAGTTCTTC. It encodes CASSVASAKAYNEQFF.

This sequence joins TRBV4-1 and TRBJ2-1, with 8 positions matching TRBD2. CDR3 length equals 16 residues. The germline V gene encodes CDR1 MGHRA and CDR2 YSYEKL. V was pared by 0 bases and J by 7 bases, with 8 bases of the junction left unmatched. CDR3 amino acids: CASSQDPAGVGNEQFF. The CDR3, as DNA: TGCGCCAGCAGCCAAGACCCAGCGGGAGTGGGAAATGAGCAGTTCTTC.

The rearrangement joins TRBV7-2 to TRBJ2-2; D is uncertain. The CDR3 contains 14 residues. Trimming removed 3 bases at V and 0 bases at J, with 5 bases between. Germline-derived CDR1 and CDR2 are SGHTA and FQGNSA. Here the CDR3 reads CASSFSANTGELFF. CDR3 nucleotide sequence: TGTGCCAGCAGCTTCTCGGCGAACACCGGGGAGCTGTTTTTT.

This chain connects TRBV5-1 to TRBJ2-5; 9 nucleotides align to TRBD1. CDR1 is SGHRS and CDR2 is YFSETQ in the germline V gene. J was trimmed by 5 bases and V by 2 bases; bases with no gene match: 10. The CDR3 is 16 residues long. The CDR3 loop reads CASSFTTQGAGETQYF. As DNA, the CDR3 is TGCGCCAGCAGCTTTACCACACAGGGGGCTGGGGAGACCCAGTACTTC.

J is TRBJ2-3 and V is TRBV5-6; D gene uncertain. From germline, CDR1 is SGHDT and CDR2 YYEEEE. This CDR3 region has 13 residues. Trimming left V 2 bases short and J 3 bases short, with 7 bases between. As DNA, the CDR3 is TGTGCCAGCAGCTTCTCTGCGACAGATACGCAGTATTTT. Its protein is CASSFSATDTQYF. Variable domain in full (rest from reference TRBV5-6 and TRBJ2-3): DAGVTQSPTHLIKTRGQQVTLRCSPKSGHDTVSWYQQALGQGPQFIFQYYEEEERQRGNFPDRFSGHQFPNYSSELNVNALLLGDSALYLCASSFSATDTQYFGPGTRLTVL.

The chain is built from TRBV5-1 and TRBJ2-2; TRBD1 matches 8 bases. The germline CDR1 and CDR2 sequences are SGHRS and YFSETQ. With 1 base clipped from V and 5 bases from J, the junction kept 10 bases outside the gene matches. The length of the CDR3 is 17 residues. Here the CDR3 DNA reads TGCGCCAGCAGCTTGATGGACAGGGCAGATTGGACCGGGGAGCTGTTTTTT. Amino acid sequence: CASSLMDRADWTGELFF.

A note on this clone: A read error may account for a junction end that differs from germline. This sequence joins TRBV7-7 and TRBJ2-7; unclear D gene. Germline V gene lookup returns CDR1 SSHAT and CDR2 FNYEAQ (reference sequence). CDR3 size: 13 residues. CDR3 residues: CASSRSFSYEQYF. For the CDR3, the DNA is TGTGCTAGCAGCCGGAGCTTCTCCTACGAGCAGTACTTC.